This T cell receptor beta chain was documented in a study of precursors of human CD4 cytotoxic T cells listed by TCRdb under 2018. General notes on the study: In total, CD4+ memory subsets from some 14 donors went into the bulk TCR-seq analysis. Sequences for both the TCRalpha and TCRbeta chains came out of the TCR-seq analysis of more than 13 donors (table S7). Results and caveats for the whole study, not just this receptor: More restricted TCR repertoires, with lower diversity and more expanded clonotypes, were shown by IL-7Rhigh and IL-7R- TEMRA subsets than by TCM and TEM subsets. The limitation that the direction of differentiation between precursor and effector cells cannot be definitively established by a human observational design was noted by the authors. Only about 95% of the 14 donors were included in some of the bulk TCR-seq comparisons, which suggests that not every subset was available for every donor. Expanded effector clonotypes made up a larger fraction of IL-7Rhigh TEMRA clonotypes than of TEM or TCM clonotypes.

To test a precursor-effector relationship among CD4 cytotoxic T cells, bulk UMI-based TCR sequencing was performed on four sorted CD4+ memory subsets (TCM, TEM, IL-7Rhigh TEMRA, IL-7R- TEMRA). Cells were obtained from peripheral blood mononuclear cells isolated from human blood. Per the germline V gene, ENHRY is the CDR1 and SYGVKD is the CDR2. From its cysteine to its phenylalanine, the CDR3 spans 18 amino acids. Only CDR3 DNA is held: 54 bases, read in frame from base 1. Here V drops 3 bases and J drops 3 bases, and the junction holds 15 bases not matched to any gene. The sequencer was an Illumina MiSeq. In the paper's pipeline: The Shannon-Wiener index, computed in VDJtools, was used to measure repertoire diversity. A TCRbeta clonotype was considered expanded if its clonotype frequency was 3 or more. TCRdb redid the processing of the public reads, applying fastp at Q25 and MiXCR, and retained in-frame beta chains. Each entry is one CDR3 protein sequence, shown with its most common DNA and genes. The V and J calls reflect TCRdb's pipeline rather than the authors' work. Here the sample has 500 to 550 distinct CDR3 sequences; roughly an eighth occur a single time. The top ten constitute 10% to 15% of the sample.

As to this clonotype: Its antigen is not yet known. The input lacks base qualities; no much larger clone sits a single base away.

This receptor chain uses TRBV10-3 and TRBJ2-3, and TRBD2 aligns with 7 junction nucleotides. The TCR was taken from a human donor in good health. The material sequenced was memory CD4+ T cells from blood (PBMCs). The DNA sequence follows: TGTGCCATCAGTGAATTTGGTGGAGTGCGGGAGATAACAGATACGCAGTATTTT. It translates to CAISEFGGVREITDTQYF.